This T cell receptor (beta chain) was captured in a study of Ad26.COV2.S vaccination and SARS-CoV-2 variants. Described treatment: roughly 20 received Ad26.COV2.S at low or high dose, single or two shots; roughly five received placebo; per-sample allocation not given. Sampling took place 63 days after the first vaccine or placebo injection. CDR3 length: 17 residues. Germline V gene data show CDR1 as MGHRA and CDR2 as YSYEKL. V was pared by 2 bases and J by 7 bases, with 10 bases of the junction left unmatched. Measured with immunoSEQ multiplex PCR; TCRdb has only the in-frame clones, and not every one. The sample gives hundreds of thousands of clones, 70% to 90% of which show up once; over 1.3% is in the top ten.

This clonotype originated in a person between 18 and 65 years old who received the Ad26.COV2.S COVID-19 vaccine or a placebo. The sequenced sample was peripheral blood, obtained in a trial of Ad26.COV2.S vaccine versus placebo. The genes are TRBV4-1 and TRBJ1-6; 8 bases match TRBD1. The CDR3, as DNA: TGCGCCAGCAGCCAAATGGATGACAGGGGCGAGAATTCACCCCTCCACTTT. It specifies CASSQMDDRGENSPLHF.